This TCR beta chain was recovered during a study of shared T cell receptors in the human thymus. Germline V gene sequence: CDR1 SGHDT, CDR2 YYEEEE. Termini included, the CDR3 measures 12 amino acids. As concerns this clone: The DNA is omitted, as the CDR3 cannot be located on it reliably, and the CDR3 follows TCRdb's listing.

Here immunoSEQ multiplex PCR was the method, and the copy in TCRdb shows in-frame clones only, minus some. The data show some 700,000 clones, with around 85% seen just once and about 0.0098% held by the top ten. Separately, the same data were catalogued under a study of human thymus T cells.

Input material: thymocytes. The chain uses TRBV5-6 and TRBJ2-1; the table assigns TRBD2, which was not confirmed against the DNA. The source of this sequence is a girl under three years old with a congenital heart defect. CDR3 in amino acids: CASSWGRGTGFF.